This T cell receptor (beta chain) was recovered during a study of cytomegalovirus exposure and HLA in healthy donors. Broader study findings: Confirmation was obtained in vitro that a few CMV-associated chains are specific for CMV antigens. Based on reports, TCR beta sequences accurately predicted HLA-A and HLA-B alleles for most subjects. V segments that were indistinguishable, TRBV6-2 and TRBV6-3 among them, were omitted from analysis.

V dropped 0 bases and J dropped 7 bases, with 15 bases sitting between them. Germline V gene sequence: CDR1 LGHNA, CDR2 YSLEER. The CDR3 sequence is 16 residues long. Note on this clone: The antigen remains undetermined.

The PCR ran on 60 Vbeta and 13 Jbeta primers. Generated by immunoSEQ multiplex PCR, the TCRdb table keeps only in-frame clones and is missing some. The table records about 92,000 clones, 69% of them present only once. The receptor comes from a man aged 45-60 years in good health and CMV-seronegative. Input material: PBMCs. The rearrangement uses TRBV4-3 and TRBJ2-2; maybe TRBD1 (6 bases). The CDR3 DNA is TGCGCCAGCAGCCAAGATCCCAACAGGGTAGGCGGGGAGCTGTTTTTT. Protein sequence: CASSQDPNRVGGELFF.